This TCR beta chain was captured by sequencing in a study of blood T cells in healthy people across ages. In the study overall: For every two T cells, template switching captured about one barcoded beta molecule.

Germline values: CDR1 GTSNPN, CDR2 SVGIG (reference sequence). The CDR3 has 15 residues. V lost 4 bases, J lost 1 base, and 14 bases lay in between. The study isolated at least 6.5 million PBMCs from each sample. The extraction recovered at least 5.5 micrograms of total RNA per sample. Using a J-beta primer mix together with a sample-barcoded 5' primer, a second PCR was run for about 7 to 12 cycles. There were at least 3 million CDR3-containing paired-end reads obtained from each sample. TCRdb reprocessed the 5' RACE reads with MiXCR, giving one entry per CDR3 protein. Of 850,000 to 950,000 distinct CDR3 sequences in the sample, about 30% are singletons; the top ten hold around 16%. This clonotype was counted between two and nine times.

Sequenced: blood. This TCR came from an elderly woman in good health. This sequence joins TRBV30 and TRBJ1-5; D unclear. The CDR3 DNA is TGTGCCTGGACGATCTCCGGAGGGAGCAATCAGCCCCAGCATTTT. Its translation is CAWTISGGSNQPQHF.